Following are 20 T cell receptor beta chains from one sample sequenced in a study of chemoradiotherapy in HPV16-positive cancers. Clones were read by immunoSEQ multiplex PCR, and TCRdb kept only the in-frame ones, dropping some. In the table there are tens of thousands of clones, about 92% of which are singletons. This specimen consisted of blood, obtained from a patient who underwent chemoradiotherapy. These TCRs come from a human donor with HPV-associated anogenital cancer.

This clone was recorded once. The chain carries TRBV5-1 and TRBJ2-5, with D maybe TRBD1 (6 bases). The CDR3 is 14 amino acids. The V gene's germline CDR1 is SGHRS and CDR2 YFSETQ. Trimming removed 7 bases at V and 1 base at J, with 14 bases between. The CDR3 DNA reads as TGCGCCAGCTTTAGAACAGGGTCCCAAGAGACCCAGTACTTC. Residues: CASFRTGSQETQYF.

The chain employs TRBV6-5 and TRBJ1-2; no clear D. Germline values: CDR1 MNHEY, CDR2 SVGAGI. V was clipped by 0 bases and J by 4 bases, with 9 bases between them. The CDR3 runs to 14 residues. CDR3: CASSYSVGSYGYTF. CDR3 coding DNA: TGTGCCAGCAGTTACTCGGTCGGGAGCTATGGCTACACCTTC.

In the case of this clone: The germline gene is not matched at one end of the junction; a read error may be the cause. The rearrangement uses TRBV7-8 and TRBJ1-2; D remains unclear. Germline-derived CDR1 and CDR2 are SGHVS and FQNEAQ. There are 13 residues in the CDR3. The CDR3, as DNA: TGTGCCAGCAGCTTAGTGACGGCGGATGGGTACACCTTC. Residues: CASSLVTADGYTF.

The chain uses TRBV10-3 and TRBJ1-2, with 7 nucleotides matching TRBD1. Germline CDR1 reads ENHRY; CDR2 reads SYGVKD. V was pared by 6 bases and J by 3 bases, with 10 bases of the junction left unmatched. The CDR3 is 15 residues long. The CDR3 DNA sequence: TGTGCCATCAGCCCCTTACCCGACAGGGACTATGGCTACACCTTC. This codes for CAISPLPDRDYGYTF.

This clone was recorded once. The rearrangement joins TRBV5-1 to TRBJ1-4; TRBD1 aligns across 10 bases. CDR3 length: 18 residues. Germline V gene data show CDR1 as SGHRS and CDR2 as YFSETQ. J lost 0 bases, V lost 0 bases, and 5 bases had no gene match. The CDR3 here is CASSLEGTGDATNEKLFF. CDR3 in DNA: TGCGCCAGCAGCTTGGAGGGGACAGGGGACGCAACTAATGAAAAACTGTTTTTT.

The V and J genes are TRBV18 and TRBJ2-3; 7 bases agree with TRBD2. There are 13 residues in the CDR3. V gave up 5 bases and J gave up 5 bases; unmatched junction bases: 4. Germline CDR1 and CDR2: KGHSH and LQKENI. CDR3 sequence: CASSSREGDTQYF. In nucleotides, the CDR3 is TGTGCCAGCTCATCGAGGGAGGGAGATACGCAGTATTTT.

The rearrangement joins TRBV7-2 to TRBJ2-7; D unclear. With 1 base removed from V and 3 bases from J, the gap between germline ends came to 7 bases. The CDR3 is 13 residues long. Germline V CDR1 and CDR2: SGHTA, FQGNSA. The CDR3 protein is CASSLGRNYEQYF. The CDR3 region has the DNA TGTGCCAGCAGCTTAGGCCGGAACTACGAGCAGTACTTC.

This clone was recorded a few times. The chain links TRBV19 to TRBJ1-6; TRBD1 might be the D (6 bases). CDR1 is LNHDA and CDR2 is SQIVND in the germline V gene (reference sequence). There are 14 residues in the CDR3. Trimming pared 5 bases from V and 7 bases from J, leaving 12 bases between. DNA of the CDR3: TGTGCCAGTAGTGGACGACAGGAGAATTCACCCCTCCACTTT. The encoded protein is CASSGRQENSPLHF.

The chain links TRBV7-8 to TRBJ2-1; 14 nucleotides line up with TRBD2. There are 18 residues in the CDR3. J lost 3 bases, V lost 5 bases, and 9 bases had no gene match. Germline V CDR1 and CDR2: SGHVS, FQNEAQ. CDR3 in DNA: TGTGCCAGCAGCCCTATCGGGACTAGCGGGGGCCTCTACAATGAGCAGTTCTTC. Its protein product is CASSPIGTSGGLYNEQFF.

Written as DNA, the CDR3 is TGTGCCAGCAGCTTACCCTTCTCCGGCCAAGAGACCCAGTACTTC. Encoded protein: CASSLPFSGQETQYF. The chain is built from TRBV7-1 and TRBJ2-5; D is uncertain. TRBV7-1 is sorted into the ORF group, with uncertain function. The length of the CDR3 is 15 residues. V was cut by 4 bases and J by 1 base, with 13 bases left in between.

The chain links TRBV5-8 to TRBJ2-1; 10 bases align to TRBD1. Trimming took 3 bases from V and 6 from J; bases not matched to a gene: 0. Germline V gene lookup returns CDR1 SGHTS and CDR2 YDEGEE. CDR3 length equals 13 residues. Here the CDR3 DNA reads TGTGCCAGCAGCTGGACAGGGGGCAATGAGCAGTTCTTC. Translating gives CASSWTGGNEQFF.

The chain is built from TRBV5-1 and TRBJ1-2, with 11 bases that match TRBD1. The CDR3 runs to 14 residues. Germline assignment: CDR1 SGHRS and CDR2 YFSETQ. V lost 4 bases and J lost 6; bases outside the gene matches: 5. In DNA, the CDR3 is TGCGCCAGCAGCACTCGGGGACAGGGGGATGGCTACACCTTC. Its protein product is CASSTRGQGDGYTF.

The chain employs TRBV28 and TRBJ2-1; 7 nucleotides align to TRBD2. The junction had 7 bases not matched to a gene; V was cut back by 4 bases and J by 7 bases. CDR3 length equals 14 residues. The germline V gene encodes CDR1 MDHEN and CDR2 SYDVKM. The CDR3 region is CASSWEGLMNEQFF. Written as DNA, the CDR3 is TGTGCCAGCAGTTGGGAGGGCCTAATGAATGAGCAGTTCTTC.

Of note for this clone: Because the CDR3's place on the DNA is in doubt, the DNA is left out and the CDR3 is given as listed by TCRdb. V is TRBV6-6 and J is TRBJ1-5; the table's D call of TRBD1 was not tested on the DNA. The CDR3 spans 16 residues, counting both ends. CDR1 and CDR2 (germline): MNHNY, SVGAGI (reference sequence). CDR3 loop: CASSQETGTQISPSIF.

This sequence joins TRBV5-6 and TRBJ1-1, with 8 bases aligning to TRBD1. Germline lookup yields CDR1 SGHDT and CDR2 YYEEEE. The V segment lost 0 bases and the J segment 3 bases; nucleotides outside the gene matches: 4. The CDR3 sequence is 15 residues long. The DNA for the CDR3 is TGTGCCAGCAGCTTGGGACAGGGGAGATACACTGAAGCTTTCTTT. Its protein is CASSLGQGRYTEAFF.

This rearrangement joins TRBV19 to TRBJ1-2; D might be TRBD1 (6 bases). V was shortened by 5 bases and J by 5 bases, with 24 bases between the two germline ends. CDR1 is LNHDA, CDR2 SQIVND, per germline (reference sequence). The CDR3 has 17 residues. CDR3 region: CASSPLGGRSSGYGYTF. The CDR3 bases are TGTGCCAGTAGTCCCCTGGGGGGGCGCAGCTCAGGATATGGCTACACCTTC.

The chain combines TRBV27 with TRBJ2-1, with 8 bases identical to TRBD1. Germline CDR1 is MNHEY and CDR2 is SMNVEV (reference sequence). This CDR3 comprises 16 residues. Trimming at V came to 8 bases and at J to 6 bases, leaving 15 bases not matched to a gene. CDR3 sequence (DNA): TGTGCCAGCTGCCGATGGGTTGACAGGGGCGGCAATGAGCAGTTCTTC. Encoded protein: CASCRWVDRGGNEQFF.

The genes are TRBV7-9 and TRBJ2-1; 11 bases are shared with TRBD2. Germline CDR1 is SEHNR and CDR2 is FQNEAQ (reference sequence). With 8 bases clipped from V and 5 bases from J, the junction kept 11 bases outside the gene matches. The CDR3 is made up of 16 amino acids. The chain's CDR3 is CASQPRLAGSDNEQFF. The CDR3 DNA reads TGTGCCAGCCAGCCGCGACTAGCGGGATCAGACAATGAGCAGTTCTTC.

The rearrangement joins TRBV2 to TRBJ2-1; perhaps D is TRBD1 or TRBD2 (5 bases each). From germline, CDR1 is SNHLY and CDR2 FYNNEI. V was pared by 0 bases and J by 5 bases, with 29 bases between. This CDR3 has 21 amino acids. This CDR3 reads CASSEAQTATREGKIHNEQFF. CDR3 nucleotide sequence: TGTGCCAGCAGTGAAGCGCAAACAGCGACGCGTGAGGGGAAAATCCACAATGAGCAGTTCTTC. The whole variable domain, remainder taken from reference TRBV2 and TRBJ2-1, is EPEVTQTPSHQVTQMGQEVILRCVPISNHLYFYWYRQILGQKVEFLVSFYNNEISEKSEIFDDQFSVERPDGSNFTLKIRSTKLEDSAMYFCASSEAQTATREGKIHNEQFFGPGTRLTVL.

The chain employs TRBV9 and TRBJ1-1; TRBD1 aligns across 8 bases. The length of the CDR3 is 17 residues. V shed 0 bases, J shed 4 bases, and the junction held 11 bases outside the gene matches. Germline CDR1 reads SGDLS; CDR2 reads YYNGEE. The CDR3 nucleotides are TGTGCCAGCAGCGTAGATGGCAGGGGGCCTTTGGGCACTGAAGCTTTCTTT. It encodes CASSVDGRGPLGTEAFF.